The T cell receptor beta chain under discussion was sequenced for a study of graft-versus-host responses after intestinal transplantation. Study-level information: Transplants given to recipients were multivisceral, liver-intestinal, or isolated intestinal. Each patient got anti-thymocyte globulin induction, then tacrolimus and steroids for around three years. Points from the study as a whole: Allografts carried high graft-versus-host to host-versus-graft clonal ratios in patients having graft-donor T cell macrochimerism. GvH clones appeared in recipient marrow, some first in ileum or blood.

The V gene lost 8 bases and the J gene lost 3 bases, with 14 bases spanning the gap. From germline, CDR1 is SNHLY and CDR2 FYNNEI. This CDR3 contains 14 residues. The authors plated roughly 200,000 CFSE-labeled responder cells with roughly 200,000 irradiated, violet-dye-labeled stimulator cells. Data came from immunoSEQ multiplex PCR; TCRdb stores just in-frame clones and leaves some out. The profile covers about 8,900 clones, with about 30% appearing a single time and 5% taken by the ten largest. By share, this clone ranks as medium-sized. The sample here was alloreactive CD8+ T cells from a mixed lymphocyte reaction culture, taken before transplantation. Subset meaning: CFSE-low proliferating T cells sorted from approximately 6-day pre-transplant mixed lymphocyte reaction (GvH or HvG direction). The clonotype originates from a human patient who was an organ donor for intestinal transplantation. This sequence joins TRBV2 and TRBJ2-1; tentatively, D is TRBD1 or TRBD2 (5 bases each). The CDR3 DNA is TGTGCCAGCCCCCGGGGACCCAACTACAATGAGCAGTTCTTC. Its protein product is CASPRGPNYNEQFF.